This T cell receptor beta chain is from a study of T cell repertoires in cytomegalovirus infection (dated by TCRdb to the late 2010s). Background on the whole study: The peptide stimulations were aimed at well-studied HLA-B-restricted epitopes as well as recently identified HLA-C-restricted CMV epitopes, whose presentation resists viral immunomodulation. The HLA type of each donor mattered for the analysis, because public TCR beta signatures pointed to carriage of CMV infection along with the matching HLA type.

This clonotype was picked up a small number of times. The antigen this receptor binds is unknown. One base away there is no much larger clone; base qualities are not given. Points the paper makes about the study in general: The ex vivo response was dominated by HLA-C-restricted CMV-specific TCR beta clonotypes, and the single most frequent clonotype in two of eight donors was supplied by these HLA-C-restricted clonotypes. In both this cohort and an independent cohort of over 350 donors, the cumulative frequency of public TCR beta family members distinguished carriers of CMV infection plus the relevant HLA type.

The meaning of the sample's treatment or condition label: in vitro stimulation with specific CMV peptide epitopes to enrich CMV-specific T cells. Sequencing relied on an Illumina HiSeq 1500. TCRdb applied fastp at Q25 and MiXCR to the public reads, then kept only in-frame beta chains. Identical CDR3 protein sequences are pooled into one entry, listed with their most common genes and DNA. Here the sample has approximately 910,000 distinct CDR3 sequences; less than 35% occur a single time. The biggest ten clones account for 11% to 15% of the sample. The specimen was cultured CD8+ T cells from PBMCs, collected from culture after CMV antigen stimulation. The source of this sequence is a human donor in good health (CMV status not recorded). Some clones in this sample may be carry-over from other donors' samples.

Here is the DNA: TGTGCCAGCAGTTTGGGACACGCAGATACGCAGTATTTT. It encodes CASSLGHADTQYF. This sequence uses TRBV12-3 or TRBV12-4 and TRBJ2-3; TRBD1 is perhaps the D gene, given 6 matching bases. Trimming removed 3 bases from V and 4 bases from J, leaving 8 bases between the germline ends. From its cysteine to its phenylalanine, the CDR3 spans 13 amino acids. This entry keeps only the CDR3 DNA: 39 bases, framed from base 1.